Shown below are 21 T cell receptor beta chains from a single sample sequenced in a study of T-cell reconstitution after alpha-beta-depleted transplantation in children. Using unique molecular identifiers, the investigators prepared the TCRbeta library. MiXCR, applied by TCRdb to the PCR reads, yields one record per CDR3 protein. The sample lists approximately 420,000 distinct CDR3 sequences; 9.5% to 13% were seen once. Sequenced material: PBMCs from the stem cell graft donor, taken from the stem cell graft. All receptors come from a human donor who donated a stem cell graft to a child with acute myeloid leukemia.

The rearrangement uses TRBV5-1 and TRBJ2-3; tentatively, D is TRBD2 (5 bases). V was trimmed by 1 base and J by 2 bases, leaving 11 bases between them. The CDR3 length is 15 residues. Germline V gene data show CDR1 as SGHRS and CDR2 as YFSETQ. This CDR3 reads CASSLNGDFTDTQYF. The CDR3 bases are TGCGCCAGCAGCTTGAACGGGGATTTCACAGATACGCAGTATTTT.

This chain connects TRBV5-1 to TRBJ2-2; the match to TRBD1 covers 7 bases. CDR1 and CDR2 (germline): SGHRS, YFSETQ. V lost 4 bases to trimming and J lost 7 bases; unmatched junction nucleotides: 13. This CDR3 comprises 16 residues. The CDR3 reads CASSQTGTAEYGELFF. Written as DNA, the CDR3 is TGCGCCAGCAGCCAAACTGGGACAGCAGAGTACGGGGAGCTGTTTTTT.

This clonotype was picked up a small number of times. This chain joins TRBV20-1 and TRBJ2-3; D call uncertain. Looked up from germline, CDR1 is DFQATT and CDR2 is SNEGSKA (reference sequence). This CDR3 has 13 amino acids. V shed 5 bases and J shed 5 bases, with 14 bases lying between them. CDR3 amino acids: CSAARSARDTQYF. The CDR3 bases are TGCAGTGCTGCCCGCTCAGCGCGAGATACGCAGTATTTT.

The V gene is TRBV7-8, the J gene TRBJ2-7; D not certain. The V gene's germline CDR1 is SGHVS and CDR2 FQNEAQ. V was clipped by 2 bases and J by 4 bases, with 3 bases between them. The CDR3 loop spans 11 amino acids. CDR3 bases: TGTGCCAGCAGCTTAATTTACGAGCAGTACTTC. Amino acids: CASSLIYEQYF.

This clonotype was counted between two and nine times. The rearrangement links TRBV12-3 or TRBV12-4 to TRBJ2-2; no clear D. This CDR3 comprises 14 residues. V was trimmed by 6 bases and J by 3 bases, leaving 11 bases between them. CDR3 in amino acids: CASSPRHDTGELFF. The CDR3 bases are TGTGCCAGCAGCCCGAGACACGACACCGGGGAGCTGTTTTTT.

This clonotype was counted at least ten times. The chain joins TRBV20-1 to TRBJ1-4; D ambiguous. The V end lost 2 bases, the J end lost 5 bases, and 15 bases lay between the germline ends. CDR3 size: 15 residues. CDR1 DFQATT and CDR2 SNEGSKA come from the germline V gene (reference sequence). CDR3 sequence: CSARKSAGWNEKLFF. In DNA form, the CDR3 reads TGCAGTGCTAGAAAGTCGGCAGGCTGGAATGAAAAACTGTTTTTT.

This clonotype was detected ten times or more. This chain links TRBV3-1 with TRBJ2-7, with 10 bases identical to TRBD2. The germline V gene encodes CDR1 LGHDT and CDR2 YNNKEL (reference sequence). V was clipped by 3 bases and J by 6 bases; unmatched bases: 8. There are 15 residues in the CDR3. Written as DNA, the CDR3 is TGTGCCAGCAGCCATTTAGCGGGAGGTATCGGCGAGCAGTACTTC. It encodes CASSHLAGGIGEQYF.

V is TRBV2 and J is TRBJ1-6; perhaps TRBD1 as D (6 bases). CDR1 and CDR2 from the germline V gene are SNHLY and FYNNEI. V was clipped by 5 bases and J by 4 bases, with 12 bases between them. The CDR3 totals 15 residues. The CDR3 nucleotides read TGTGCCAGCAGTCCGACAGGAAATTATAATTCACCCCTCCACTTT. Encoded protein: CASSPTGNYNSPLHF. The whole variable domain, filled in from reference TRBV2 and TRBJ1-6, reads EPEVTQTPSHQVTQMGQEVILRCVPISNHLYFYWYRQILGQKVEFLVSFYNNEISEKSEIFDDQFSVERPDGSNFTLKIRSTKLEDSAMYFCASSPTGNYNSPLHFGNGTRLTVT.

The chain combines TRBV20-1 with TRBJ2-2; 8 nucleotides agree with TRBD2. The CDR3 sequence is 15 residues long. CDR1 and CDR2 (germline): DFQATT, SNEGSKA (reference sequence). V was pared by 5 bases and J by 3 bases, with 8 bases of the junction left unmatched. The CDR3 sequence: CSAGDGRGDTGELFF. As DNA, the CDR3 is TGCAGTGCTGGCGACGGGCGGGGGGACACCGGGGAGCTGTTTTTT.

This clonotype was seen a handful of times. The J gene is TRBJ2-2, the V gene TRBV20-1, with D maybe TRBD2 (6 bases). The germline gives CDR1 DFQATT, CDR2 SNEGSKA (reference sequence). Trimming took 6 bases from V and 4 from J, leaving 24 bases between them. There are 17 residues in the CDR3. Here the CDR3 reads CSAPKPGSQSLTGELFF. The CDR3 DNA reads TGCAGTGCACCAAAACCCGGGAGCCAAAGCCTCACCGGGGAGCTGTTTTTT.

The gene calls are TRBV20-1 and TRBJ2-5; 10 nucleotides align to TRBD2. Germline assignment: CDR1 DFQATT and CDR2 SNEGSKA (reference sequence). J lost 5 bases, V lost 6 bases, and 12 bases had no gene match. The CDR3 is made up of 15 amino acids. CDR3 nucleotide sequence: TGCAGTGCGAGTAGGGGTCTAGCGGGAGTGGAGACCCAGTACTTC. Translated, it gives CSASRGLAGVETQYF.

This clonotype has ten or more counts. CDR3 residues: CASSVDSGGNQPQHF. In DNA, the CDR3 is TGTGCCAGCAGCGTGGACAGTGGGGGCAATCAGCCCCAGCATTTT. This chain connects TRBV7-6 to TRBJ1-5; possibly TRBD1 for D (6 bases). Looked up from germline, CDR1 is SGHVS and CDR2 is FNYEAQ. The CDR3 sequence is 15 residues long. The V end was cut by 5 bases, the J end by 2 bases, with 13 bases between.

V is TRBV20-1 and J is TRBJ1-5; no clear D gene. The CDR3 runs to 16 residues. Trimming removed 1 base at V and 0 bases at J, with 13 bases between. CDR1 and CDR2 from the germline V gene are DFQATT and SNEGSKA (reference sequence). CDR3 in amino acids: CSARAGNAYSNQPQHF. DNA of the CDR3: TGCAGTGCTAGAGCCGGTAACGCGTATAGCAATCAGCCCCAGCATTTT.

There are a few counts of this clonotype. Here the CDR3 reads CASSPPGRSEQFF. The CDR3 region has the DNA TGCGCCAGCAGCCCTCCGGGGCGGAGTGAGCAGTTCTTC. V is TRBV4-1 and J is TRBJ2-1; D tentatively reads TRBD1 or TRBD2 (5 bases each). V was cut by 4 bases and J by 9 bases, with 13 bases left in between. Germline V lookup: CDR1 MGHRA, CDR2 YSYEKL. The CDR3 has 13 residues.

This clonotype was counted a few times. The chain joins TRBV5-1 to TRBJ2-1; 7 bases are shared with TRBD2. The CDR3 loop spans 17 amino acids. Germline V gene data show CDR1 as SGHRS and CDR2 as YFSETQ. The junction had 9 bases not matched to a gene; V was cut back by 0 bases and J by 3 bases. The CDR3 here is CASSLAGYGGIYNEQFF. The CDR3 DNA is TGCGCCAGCAGCTTGGCCGGGTACGGGGGGATCTACAATGAGCAGTTCTTC.

This chain links TRBV5-6 with TRBJ1-3; D unresolved. Germline V gene data show CDR1 as SGHDT and CDR2 as YYEEEE. The CDR3 loop spans 16 amino acids. Deletions cut 4 bases from V and 0 bases from J, with 14 bases between. This CDR3 is CASSVRTASSGNTIYF. CDR3 in DNA: TGTGCCAGCAGCGTCCGCACGGCCTCCTCTGGAAACACCATATATTTT.

This clonotype occurred a few times. The chain couples TRBV6-2 or TRBV6-3 to TRBJ2-3; D is ambiguous. Germline loops: CDR1 MNHEY, CDR2 SVGEGT. V lost 0 bases to trimming and J lost 0 bases, with 16 bases between them. The CDR3 runs to 18 residues. CDR3 DNA: TGTGCCAGCAGTTACTCGAGGTGGGCCCGGCTTAGCACAGATACGCAGTATTTT. Protein: CASSYSRWARLSTDTQYF.

This clonotype was picked up a small number of times. This chain links TRBV5-1 with TRBJ2-2; D perhaps matches TRBD2 (5 bases). The V end lost 7 bases, the J end lost 1 base, and 14 bases lay between the germline ends. The CDR3 extends over 15 amino acids. Germline V gene lookup returns CDR1 SGHRS and CDR2 YFSETQ. The CDR3 loop is CASGSGGMNTGELFF. The CDR3 region has the DNA TGCGCCAGCGGATCAGGAGGAATGAACACCGGGGAGCTGTTTTTT.

This clonotype has a count of ten or more. The CDR3 DNA reads TGCAGTGCTGACCCTATAGCGGGGGGGCCTAACATTCAGTACTTC. This encodes CSADPIAGGPNIQYF. The V call is TRBV20-1, the J call TRBJ2-4; 11 bases match TRBD2. This CDR3 comprises 15 residues. Per germline, CDR1 DFQATT and CDR2 SNEGSKA (reference sequence). J was trimmed by 7 bases and V by 5 bases; bases with no gene match: 10.

This chain joins TRBV11-2 and TRBJ2-2; the D is unclear. Trimming pared 5 bases from V and 5 bases from J, leaving 9 bases between. Germline V CDR1 and CDR2: SGHAT, FQNNGV. This CDR3 region has 13 residues. The CDR3 nucleotides read TGTGCCAGCAGCCTATACCGTACCGGGGAGCTGTTTTTT. It specifies CASSLYRTGELFF.

This clonotype was counted only a few times. The rearrangement uses TRBV5-1 and TRBJ2-6; 9 nucleotides agree with TRBD1. Trimming took 9 bases from V and 3 from J; bases not matched to a gene: 7. The length of the CDR3 is 15 residues. CDR1 SGHRS and CDR2 YFSETQ come from the germline V gene. The CDR3 sequence is CATRTGGLGANVLTF. The CDR3 DNA sequence: TGCGCCACCAGAACAGGGGGCCTTGGGGCCAACGTCCTGACTTTC.